A single T cell receptor beta chain is shown here with its context. With a J-beta primer mix and a sample-barcoded 5' primer, a second PCR ran roughly 7 to 11 cycles. Via MiXCR, TCRdb re-called the 5' RACE reads, giving one row per CDR3 protein. Among approximately 900,000 distinct CDR3 sequences listed, under 50% were seen once. This sample was included in a study of blood T cells in healthy people across ages. The receptor was derived from a young man in good health. The specimen was blood.

In DNA form, the CDR3 reads TGTGCCAGCAGTTACAGGATCCCGCGATTAGATGAAAAACTGTTTTTT. It codes for CASSYRIPRLDEKLFF. This chain uses TRBV6-5 with TRBJ1-4; D uncertain. CDR1 is MNHEY, CDR2 SVGAGI, per germline. The CDR3 is 16 amino acids. V was trimmed by 2 bases and J by 6 bases, leaving 16 bases between them.